This T cell receptor beta chain emerged from a study of blood T cell repertoires in COVID-19. About the research overall: Researchers got acute and convalescent COVID-19 samples from the United States, Italy and Spain. Sample material is recorded as cDNA or gDNA derived from T cells, B-cell-depleted T cells, or PBMCs.

Under the authors' procedure: By means of reference gene primer amplification, nucleated cell counts were estimated. TCRdb keeps only in-frame clones here, not all; method: immunoSEQ multiplex PCR. That table gives V, J and clone size, and the DNA gave D and trimming. The table lists under 250,000 clones, 92% of them singletons. V lost 5 bases, J lost 3 bases, and 11 bases lay in between. This CDR3 is built from 14 residues. Germline V lookup: CDR1 LNHDA, CDR2 SQIVND (reference sequence). This clone has more than one count but fewer than ten. Patients from Seattle were sampled longitudinally, starting during active infection.

The chain combines TRBV19 with TRBJ1-5; weak D call: TRBD1 (5 bases). Specimen: peripheral blood. This clonotype was sampled from a man in his 60s with COVID-19, enrolled during active disease. The CDR3 nucleotides are TGTGCCAGTAGTGAGCGACAGTCCAATCAGCCCCAGCATTTT. Its protein is CASSERQSNQPQHF.